This record looks at one T cell receptor (beta chain) sequence and its context. In the original processing: From reference gene primer amplification, estimates of nucleated cell counts were derived. Here immunoSEQ multiplex PCR was the method, and the copy in TCRdb shows in-frame clones only, minus some. V, J and clone size are those of that table, while D and trimming were read from the DNA. The sample shows a few hundred thousand clones, nearly 90% of them seen only once. This CDR3 region has 18 residues. The V gene end was trimmed by 3 bases and the J gene end by 7 bases; junction bases not matched to a gene: 21. Germline CDR1 is PRHDT and CDR2 is FYEKMQ (reference sequence). These data are taken from a study of blood T cell repertoires in COVID-19. Everyone who took part was roughly 18 to 95 years old, and they came from over 20 US areas.

The specimen sequenced was PBMCs or T cells enriched from blood (not recorded which). The TCR sequence derives from a woman aged 60-75 years who had recovered from COVID-19. This chain links TRBV13 with TRBJ2-7; TRBD1 matches 7 bases. The chain's CDR3 is CASSFSPLGTEAQWEQYF. The CDR3 DNA sequence: TGTGCCAGCAGCTTTTCTCCCCTCGGGACAGAAGCCCAGTGGGAGCAGTACTTC.